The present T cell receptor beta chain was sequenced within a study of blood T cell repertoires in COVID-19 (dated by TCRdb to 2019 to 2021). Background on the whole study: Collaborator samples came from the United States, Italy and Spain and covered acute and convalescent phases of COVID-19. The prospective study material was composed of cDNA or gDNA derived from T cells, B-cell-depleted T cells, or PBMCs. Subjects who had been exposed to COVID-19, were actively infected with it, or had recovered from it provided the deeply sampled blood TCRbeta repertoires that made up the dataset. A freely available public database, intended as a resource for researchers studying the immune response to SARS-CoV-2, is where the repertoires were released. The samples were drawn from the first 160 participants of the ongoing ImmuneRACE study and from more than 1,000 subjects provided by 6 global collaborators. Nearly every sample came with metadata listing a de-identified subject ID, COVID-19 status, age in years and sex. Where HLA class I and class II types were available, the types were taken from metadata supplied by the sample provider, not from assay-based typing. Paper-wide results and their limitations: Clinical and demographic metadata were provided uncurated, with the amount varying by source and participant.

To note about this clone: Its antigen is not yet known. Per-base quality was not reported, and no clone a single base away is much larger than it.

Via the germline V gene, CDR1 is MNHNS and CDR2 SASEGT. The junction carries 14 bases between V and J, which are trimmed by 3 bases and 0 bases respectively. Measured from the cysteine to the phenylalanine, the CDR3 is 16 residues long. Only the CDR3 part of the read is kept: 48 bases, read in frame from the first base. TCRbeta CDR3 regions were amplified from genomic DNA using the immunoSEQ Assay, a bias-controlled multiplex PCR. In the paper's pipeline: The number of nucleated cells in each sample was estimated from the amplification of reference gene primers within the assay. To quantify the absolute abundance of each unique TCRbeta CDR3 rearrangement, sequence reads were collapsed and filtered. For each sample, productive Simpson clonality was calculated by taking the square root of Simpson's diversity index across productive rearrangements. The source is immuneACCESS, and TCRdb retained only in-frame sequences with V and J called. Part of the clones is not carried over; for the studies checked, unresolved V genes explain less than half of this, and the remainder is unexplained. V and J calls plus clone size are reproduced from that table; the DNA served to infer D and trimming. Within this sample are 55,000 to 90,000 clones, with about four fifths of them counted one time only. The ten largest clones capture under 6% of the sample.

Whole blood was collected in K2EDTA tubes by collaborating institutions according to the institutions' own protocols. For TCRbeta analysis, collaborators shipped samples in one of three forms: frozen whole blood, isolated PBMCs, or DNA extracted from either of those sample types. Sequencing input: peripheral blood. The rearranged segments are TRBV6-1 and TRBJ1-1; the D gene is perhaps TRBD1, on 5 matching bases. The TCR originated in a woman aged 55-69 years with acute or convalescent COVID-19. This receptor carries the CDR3 CASSDPRQILNTEAFF. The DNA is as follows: TGTGCCAGCAGTGACCCCCGACAGATCTTGAACACTGAAGCTTTCTTT.